This is a list of T cell receptor beta chains from one sample in a study of beta chain features in type 1 diabetes. TCRdb's table, derived via immunoSEQ multiplex PCR, lists solely in-frame clones and lacks some. The sample lists a few hundred thousand clones, over 12% occurring once. The sample consisted of naive CD4+ T cells from blood. The origin of the receptors is a woman in her late teens or twenties in good health. CDR3s include the opening cysteine and the closing phenylalanine or tryptophan. Clone size, where shown, is once, few, many, or a class for clones that have expanded.

V	J	size	CDR3
TRBV29-1	TRBJ2-5	.	CSFDRGTGETQYF
TRBV6-6	TRBJ2-4	few	CASKGVGAKNIQYF
TRBV27	TRBJ2-7	.	CASSFSKREGHGTYEQYF
TRBV11-2	TRBJ1-1	.	CASSPPQGWNEAFF
TRBV10-3	TRBJ2-5	few	CAIQGTTQETQYF
TRBV7-2	TRBJ1-4	.	CASSPRLANEKLFF
TRBV9	TRBJ1-5	few	CASSRGEQPQHF
TRBV2	TRBJ2-3	few	CASTRVRNTDTQYF
TRBV4-2	TRBJ1-5	few	CASSQGRQVNQPQHF
TRBV6-5	TRBJ2-2	few	CASRKGTSWGGELFF
TRBV18	TRBJ2-1	.	CASSPRTLADNEQFF
TRBV4-3	TRBJ2-7	.	CASSQEYPTSGRTYEQYF
TRBV18	TRBJ1-1	.	CASSPADIWNTEAFF
TRBV5-4	TRBJ2-3	.	CASSPGTSGPDTQYF
TRBV27	TRBJ1-2	few	CASSLSWAGRGYTF
TRBV27	TRBJ1-1	.	CASRGPGQANTEAFF
TRBV5-5	TRBJ2-7	few	CASSRDRGAYEQYF
TRBV27	TRBJ2-7	few	CASSSLAGRLYEQYF
TRBV15	TRBJ1-2	few	CATSRSRDSTNYGYTF
TRBV30	TRBJ2-1	few	CAWKFPSGIHEQFF
TRBV5-1	TRBJ2-2	.	CASSLGSAGDTGELFF
TRBV2	TRBJ2-1	few	CASIEQAGGAYNEQFF
TRBV15	TRBJ2-6	.	CATSRDREVSGANVLTF
TRBV28	TRBJ1-2	few	CASSSGGGGYGYTF